This T cell receptor (beta chain) was captured in a study of blood T cell repertoires in COVID-19. Study background: COVID-19 samples collected from the United States, Italy and Spain covered acute and convalescent phases. Sources were T cells, B-cell-depleted T cells, or PBMCs; the material itself was cDNA or gDNA.

CDR1 SGHDN and CDR2 FVKESK come from the germline V gene. V gave up 8 bases and J gave up 3 bases; unmatched junction bases: 7. CDR3 length: 13 amino acids. In the study's own analysis: Reference gene primer amplification gave estimated nucleated cell counts. Measured with immunoSEQ multiplex PCR; TCRdb has only the in-frame clones, and not every one. Clone size and the V and J calls come from that table; the DNA yielded D and trimming. There are about 140,000 clones in the sample; more than 75% occur only once, and about 4.1% lies in the top ten. What was sequenced was peripheral blood. This chain uses TRBV14 with TRBJ2-7; 7 nucleotides agree with TRBD2. This receptor was taken from a woman aged 40 to 50 with acute or convalescent COVID-19. The CDR3 DNA sequence: TGTGCCAGCCTTCGGACGGGGGGCTACGAGCAGTACTTC. This sequence encodes CASLRTGGYEQYF. Drawing the rest from reference TRBV14 and TRBJ2-7, the complete variable domain is EAGVTQFPSHSVIEKGQTVTLRCDPISGHDNLYWYRRVMGKEIKFLLHFVKESKQDESGMPNNRFLAERTGGTYSTLKVQPAELEDSGVYFCASLRTGGYEQYFGPGTRLTVT.